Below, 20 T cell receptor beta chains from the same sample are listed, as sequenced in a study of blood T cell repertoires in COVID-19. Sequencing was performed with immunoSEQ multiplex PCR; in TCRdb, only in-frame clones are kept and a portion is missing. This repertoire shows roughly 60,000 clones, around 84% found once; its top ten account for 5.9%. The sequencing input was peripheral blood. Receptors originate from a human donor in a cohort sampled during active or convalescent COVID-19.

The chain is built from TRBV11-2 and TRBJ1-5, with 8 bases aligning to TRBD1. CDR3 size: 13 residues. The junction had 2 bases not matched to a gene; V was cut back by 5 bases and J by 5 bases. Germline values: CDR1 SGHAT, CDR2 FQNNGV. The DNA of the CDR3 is TGTGCCAGCAGCCCACAGGGGGATCAGCCCCAGCATTTT. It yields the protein CASSPQGDQPQHF.

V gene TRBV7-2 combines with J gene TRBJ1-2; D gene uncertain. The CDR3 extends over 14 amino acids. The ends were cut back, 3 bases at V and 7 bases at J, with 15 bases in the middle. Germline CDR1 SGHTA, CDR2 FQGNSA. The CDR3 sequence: CASSFFGEGGGYTF. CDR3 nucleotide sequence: TGTGCCAGCAGCTTCTTTGGCGAAGGAGGTGGCTACACCTTC.

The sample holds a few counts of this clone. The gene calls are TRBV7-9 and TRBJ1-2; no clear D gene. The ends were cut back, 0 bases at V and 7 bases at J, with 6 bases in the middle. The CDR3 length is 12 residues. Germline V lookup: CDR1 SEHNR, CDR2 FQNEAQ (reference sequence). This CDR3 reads CASSLAPGGYTF. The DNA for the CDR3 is TGTGCCAGCAGCTTAGCGCCGGGTGGCTACACCTTC. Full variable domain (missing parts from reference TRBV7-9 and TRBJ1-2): DTGVSQNPRHKITKRGQNVTFRCDPISEHNRLYWYRQTLGQGPEFLTYFQNEAQLEKSRLLSDRFSAERPKGSFSTLEIQRTEQGDSAMYLCASSLAPGGYTFGSGTRLTVV.

The CDR3 DNA sequence: TGTGCCAGTGGGGCCACAGGGGTTTGGGCCAAAAACATTCAGTACTTC. This gives the protein CASGATGVWAKNIQYF. The J gene is TRBJ2-4, the V gene TRBV19; TRBD1 agrees at 7 bases. This CDR3 spans 16 amino acids. In germline, CDR1 is LNHDA, CDR2 SQIVND (reference sequence). The trim removed 8 bases at V and 1 base at J, leaving 11 bases unmatched.

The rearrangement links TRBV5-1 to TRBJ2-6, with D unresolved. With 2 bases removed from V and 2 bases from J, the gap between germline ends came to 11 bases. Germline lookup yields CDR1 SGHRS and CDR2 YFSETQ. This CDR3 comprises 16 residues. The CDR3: CASSFGPPAGANVLTF. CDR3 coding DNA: TGCGCCAGCAGCTTTGGCCCACCCGCTGGGGCCAACGTCCTGACTTTC.

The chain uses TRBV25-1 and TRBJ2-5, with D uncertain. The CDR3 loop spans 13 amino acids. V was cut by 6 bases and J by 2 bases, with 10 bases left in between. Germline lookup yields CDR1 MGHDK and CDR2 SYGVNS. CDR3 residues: CASRTPVQETQYF. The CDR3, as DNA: TGTGCCAGCAGGACTCCTGTGCAAGAGACCCAGTACTTC. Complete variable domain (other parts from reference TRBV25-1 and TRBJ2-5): EADIYQTPRYLVIGTGKKITLECSQTMGHDKMYWYQQDPGMELHLIHYSYGVNSTEKGDLSSESTVSRIRTEHFPLTLESARPSHTSQYLCASRTPVQETQYFGPGTRLLVL.

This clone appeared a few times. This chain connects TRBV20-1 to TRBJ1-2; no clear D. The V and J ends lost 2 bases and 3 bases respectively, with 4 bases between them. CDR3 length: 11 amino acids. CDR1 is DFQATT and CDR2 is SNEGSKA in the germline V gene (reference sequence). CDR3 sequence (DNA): TGCAGTGCTAGACAGGACTATGGCTACACCTTC. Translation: CSARQDYGYTF.

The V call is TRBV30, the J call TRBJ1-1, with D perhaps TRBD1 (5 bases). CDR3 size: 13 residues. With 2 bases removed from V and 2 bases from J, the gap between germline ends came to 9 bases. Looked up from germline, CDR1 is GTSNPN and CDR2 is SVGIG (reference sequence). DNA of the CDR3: TGTGCCTGGAGTAAACAGGTAAACACTGAAGCTTTCTTT. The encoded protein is CAWSKQVNTEAFF.

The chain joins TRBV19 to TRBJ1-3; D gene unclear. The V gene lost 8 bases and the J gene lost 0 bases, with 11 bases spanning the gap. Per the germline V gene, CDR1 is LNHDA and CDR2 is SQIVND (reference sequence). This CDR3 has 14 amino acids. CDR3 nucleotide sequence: TGTGCCAGTCGAAGCCGGGGCTCTGGAAACACCATATATTTT. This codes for CASRSRGSGNTIYF.

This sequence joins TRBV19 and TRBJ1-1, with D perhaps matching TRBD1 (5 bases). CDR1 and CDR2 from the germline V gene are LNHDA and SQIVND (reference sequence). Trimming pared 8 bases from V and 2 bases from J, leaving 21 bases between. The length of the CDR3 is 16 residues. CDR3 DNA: TGTGCCAGTTCCCCCTTCGGGCAGGGCGTTAACACTGAAGCTTTCTTT. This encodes CASSPFGQGVNTEAFF. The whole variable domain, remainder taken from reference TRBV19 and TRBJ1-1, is DGGITQSPKYLFRKEGQNVTLSCEQNLNHDAMYWYRQDPGQGLRLIYYSQIVNDFQKGDIAEGYSVSREKKESFPLTVTSAQKNPTAFYLCASSPFGQGVNTEAFFGQGTRLTVV.

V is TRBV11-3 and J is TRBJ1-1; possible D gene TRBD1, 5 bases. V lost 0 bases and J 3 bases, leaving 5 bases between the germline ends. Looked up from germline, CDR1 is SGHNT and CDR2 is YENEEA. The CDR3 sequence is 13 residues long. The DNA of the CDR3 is TGTGCCAGCAGCTTAGAAGGGGACACTGAAGCTTTCTTT. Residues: CASSLEGDTEAFF. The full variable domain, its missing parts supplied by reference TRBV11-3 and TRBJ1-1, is EAGVVQSPRYKIIEKKQPVAFWCNPISGHNTLYWYLQNLGQGPELLIRYENEEAVDDSQLPKDRFSAERLKGVDSTLKIQPAELGDSAVYLCASSLEGDTEAFFGQGTRLTVV.

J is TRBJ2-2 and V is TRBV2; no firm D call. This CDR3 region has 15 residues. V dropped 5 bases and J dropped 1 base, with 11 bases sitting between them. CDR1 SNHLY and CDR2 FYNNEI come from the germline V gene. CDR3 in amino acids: CASSNTDKNTGELFF. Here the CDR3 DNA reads TGTGCCAGCAGTAATACCGACAAGAACACCGGGGAGCTGTTTTTT. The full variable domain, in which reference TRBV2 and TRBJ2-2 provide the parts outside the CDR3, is EPEVTQTPSHQVTQMGQEVILRCVPISNHLYFYWYRQILGQKVEFLVSFYNNEISEKSEIFDDQFSVERPDGSNFTLKIRSTKLEDSAMYFCASSNTDKNTGELFFGEGSRLTVL.

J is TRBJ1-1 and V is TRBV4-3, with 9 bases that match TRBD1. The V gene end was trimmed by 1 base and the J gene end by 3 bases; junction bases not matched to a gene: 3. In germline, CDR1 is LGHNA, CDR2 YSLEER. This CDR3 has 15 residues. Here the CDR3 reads CASSQAQGADTEAFF. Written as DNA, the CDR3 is TGCGCCAGCAGCCAAGCACAGGGGGCAGACACTGAAGCTTTCTTT.

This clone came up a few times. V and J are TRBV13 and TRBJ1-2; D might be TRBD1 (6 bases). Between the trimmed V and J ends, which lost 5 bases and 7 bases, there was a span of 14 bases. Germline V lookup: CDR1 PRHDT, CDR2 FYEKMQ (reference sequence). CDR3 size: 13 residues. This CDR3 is CASSGQSRSGYTF. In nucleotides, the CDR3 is TGTGCCAGCAGCGGACAGTCAAGGAGTGGCTACACCTTC.

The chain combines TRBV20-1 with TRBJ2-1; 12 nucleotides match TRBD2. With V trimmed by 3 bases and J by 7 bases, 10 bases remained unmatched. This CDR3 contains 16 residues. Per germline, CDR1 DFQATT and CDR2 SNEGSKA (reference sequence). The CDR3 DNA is TGCAGTGCTAGTATTCCTAGCGGGGGGGCTTGGAATGAGCAGTTCTTC. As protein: CSASIPSGGAWNEQFF.

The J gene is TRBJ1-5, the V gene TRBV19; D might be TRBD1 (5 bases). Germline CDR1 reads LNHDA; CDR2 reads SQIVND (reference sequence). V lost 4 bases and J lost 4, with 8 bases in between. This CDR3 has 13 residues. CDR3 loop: CASSKAGNQPQHF. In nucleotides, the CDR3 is TGTGCCAGTAGTAAGGCAGGGAATCAGCCCCAGCATTTT.

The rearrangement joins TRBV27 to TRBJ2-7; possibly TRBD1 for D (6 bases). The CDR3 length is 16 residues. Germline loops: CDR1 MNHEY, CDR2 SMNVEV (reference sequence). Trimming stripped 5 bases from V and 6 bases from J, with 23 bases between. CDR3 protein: CASSTPGTRNWGEQYF. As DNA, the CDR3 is TGTGCCAGCAGTACCCCCGGGACAAGGAACTGGGGCGAGCAGTACTTC.

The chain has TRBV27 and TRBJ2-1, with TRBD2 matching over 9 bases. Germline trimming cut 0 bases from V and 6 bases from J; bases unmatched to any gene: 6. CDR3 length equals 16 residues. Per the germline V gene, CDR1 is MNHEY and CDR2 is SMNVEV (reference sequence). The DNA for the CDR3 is TGTGCCAGCAGTTTATCGTGGGTAGCGGGAGCCAATGAGCAGTTCTTC. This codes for CASSLSWVAGANEQFF.

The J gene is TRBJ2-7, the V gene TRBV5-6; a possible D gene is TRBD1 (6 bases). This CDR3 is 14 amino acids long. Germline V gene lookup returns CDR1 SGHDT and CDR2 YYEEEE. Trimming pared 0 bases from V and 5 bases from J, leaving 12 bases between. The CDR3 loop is CASSLVTGLDEQYF. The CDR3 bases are TGTGCCAGCAGCTTGGTGACAGGCCTAGACGAGCAGTACTTC.

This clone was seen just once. The CDR3 DNA reads as TGTGCCAGCAGCTCCCTTGGTGCGGTTGGGGCCAACGTCCTGACTTTC. This translates into CASSSLGAVGANVLTF. The rearrangement links TRBV5-5 to TRBJ2-6; D remains unclear. Germline V gene sequence: CDR1 SGHKS, CDR2 YYEKEE (reference sequence). V lost 3 bases and J lost 3, with 13 bases in between. The CDR3 has 16 residues. Together with reference TRBV5-5 and TRBJ2-6, the CDR3 gives the full variable domain: DAGVTQSPTHLIKTRGQQVTLRCSPISGHKSVSWYQQVLGQGPQFIFQYYEKEERGRGNFPDRFSARQFPNYSSELNVNALLLGDSALYLCASSSLGAVGANVLTFGAGSRLTVL.